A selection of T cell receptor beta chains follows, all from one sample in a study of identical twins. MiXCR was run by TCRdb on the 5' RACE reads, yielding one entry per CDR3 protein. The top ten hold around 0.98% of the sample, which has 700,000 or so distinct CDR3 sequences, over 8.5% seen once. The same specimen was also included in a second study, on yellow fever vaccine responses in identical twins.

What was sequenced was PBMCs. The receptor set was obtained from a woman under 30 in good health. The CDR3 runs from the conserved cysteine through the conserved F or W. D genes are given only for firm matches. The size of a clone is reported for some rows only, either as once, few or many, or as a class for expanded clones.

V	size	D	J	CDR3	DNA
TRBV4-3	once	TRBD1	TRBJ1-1	CASRQDRGTHTEAFF	TGCGCCAGCAGGCAGGACAGGGGCACCCACACTGAAGCTTTCTTT
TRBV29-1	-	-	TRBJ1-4	CSALRSTNEKLFF	TGCAGCGCTTTAAGGTCGACTAATGAAAAACTGTTTTTT
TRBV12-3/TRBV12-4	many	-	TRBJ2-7	CASSQDGDSSYEQYF	TGTGCCAGCAGTCAGGACGGGGATAGCTCCTACGAGCAGTACTTC
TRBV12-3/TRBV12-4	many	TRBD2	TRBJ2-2	CASSQSGGAGELFF	TGTGCCAGCAGTCAGTCGGGGGGGGCCGGGGAGCTGTTTTTT
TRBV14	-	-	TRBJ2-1	CASSPSRYNEQFF	TGTGCCAGCAGCCCCTCTCGCTACAATGAGCAGTTCTTC
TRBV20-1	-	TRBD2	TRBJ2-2	CSASGGAGPNTGELFF	TGCAGTGCTAGTGGGGGAGCGGGACCGAACACCGGGGAGCTGTTTTTT
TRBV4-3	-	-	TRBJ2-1	CASSQALGEASGYSYNEQFF	TGCGCCAGCAGCCAAGCGTTGGGGGAGGCAAGCGGCTACTCCTACAATGAGCAGTTCTTC
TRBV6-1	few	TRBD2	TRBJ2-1	CASGTSGSYNEQFF	TGTGCCAGCGGGACTAGCGGGAGCTACAATGAGCAGTTCTTC
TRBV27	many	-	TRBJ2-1	CASNWGGPYNEQFF	TGTGCCAGCAATTGGGGGGGGCCATACAATGAGCAGTTCTTC
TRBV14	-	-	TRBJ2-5	CASSLPGTYQETQYF	TGTGCCAGCAGCCTACCCGGGACGTACCAAGAGACCCAGTACTTC
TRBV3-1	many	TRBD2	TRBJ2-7	CASSQWTSPYEQYF	TGTGCCAGCAGCCAATGGACTAGCCCCTACGAGCAGTACTTC
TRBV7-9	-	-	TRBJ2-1	CASSPGRGGRNEQFF	TGTGCCAGCAGCCCCGGTAGGGGGGGGAGAAATGAGCAGTTCTTC
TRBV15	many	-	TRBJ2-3	CATSPRSRDTQYF	TGTGCCACCAGCCCCCGGAGCAGAGATACGCAGTATTTT
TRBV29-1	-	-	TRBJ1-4	CSVFTLEGPNEKLFF	TGCAGCGTGTTCACCTTGGAGGGCCCAAATGAAAAACTGTTTTTT
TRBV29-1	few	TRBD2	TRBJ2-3	CSAGLTSGSTDTQYF	TGCAGCGCAGGCTTGACTAGCGGGAGCACAGATACGCAGTATTTT
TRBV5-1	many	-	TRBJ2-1	CASSLERGRGEQFF	TGCGCCAGCAGCTTGGAGAGGGGGAGGGGTGAGCAGTTCTTC
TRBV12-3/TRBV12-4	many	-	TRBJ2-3	CASSLYGDTQYF	TGTGCCAGCAGTTTGTACGGGGATACGCAGTATTTT
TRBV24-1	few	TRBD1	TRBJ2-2	CATSGPGGSGELFF	TGTGCCACCAGTGGCCCAGGGGGCTCCGGGGAGCTGTTTTTT
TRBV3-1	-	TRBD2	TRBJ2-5	CASSQQLAGLQETQYF	TGTGCCAGCAGCCAACAGCTAGCGGGCCTCCAAGAGACCCAGTACTTC
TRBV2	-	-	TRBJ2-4	CASSGEGANIQYF	TGTGCCAGCAGTGGGGAGGGGGCGAACATTCAGTACTTC
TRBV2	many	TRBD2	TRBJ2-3	CASRELGGHGDTQYF	TGTGCCAGCAGGGAGTTGGGAGGGCATGGAGATACGCAGTATTTT
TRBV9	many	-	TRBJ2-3	CASSVATGVTDTQYF	TGTGCCAGCAGCGTAGCCACGGGAGTTACAGATACGCAGTATTTT
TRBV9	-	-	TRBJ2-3	CASSPRLYPTDTQYF	TGTGCCAGCAGCCCTAGACTATACCCCACAGATACGCAGTATTTT
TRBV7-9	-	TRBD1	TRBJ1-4	CASSSSQGAHEKLFF	TGTGCCAGCAGCTCCTCACAGGGGGCGCATGAAAAACTGTTTTTT
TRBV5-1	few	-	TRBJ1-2	CASSLEAGARGGYTF	TGCGCCAGCAGCTTGGAGGCAGGGGCAAGGGGTGGCTACACCTTC
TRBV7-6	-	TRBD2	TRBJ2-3	CASSLGLAGDNTDTQYF	TGTGCCAGCAGCCTCGGACTAGCGGGAGATAACACAGATACGCAGTATTTT
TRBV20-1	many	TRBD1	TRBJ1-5	CSASWQGDQPQHF	TGCAGTGCTAGTTGGCAGGGGGATCAGCCCCAGCATTTT
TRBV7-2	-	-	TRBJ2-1	CASSLGQGDFNEQFF	TGTGCCAGCAGCTTGGGCCAGGGGGACTTCAATGAGCAGTTCTTC
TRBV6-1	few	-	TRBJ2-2	CAVRRSKGSNTGELFF	TGTGCCGTCCGCCGCAGTAAGGGGTCGAACACCGGGGAGCTGTTTTTT
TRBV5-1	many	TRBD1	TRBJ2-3	CASSLGDRDTDTQYF	TGTGCCAGCAGCTTAGGGGACAGGGACACAGATACGCAGTATTTT
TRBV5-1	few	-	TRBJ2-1	CASSFRQDEQFF	TGCGCCAGCAGCTTCCGACAGGATGAGCAGTTCTTC
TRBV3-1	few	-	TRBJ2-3	CASSQDMRAPLTQYF	TGTGCCAGCAGCCAAGATATGCGGGCACCCCTTACGCAGTATTTT
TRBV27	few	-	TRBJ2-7	CASSLGTFFGEQYF	TGTGCCAGCAGTCTCGGTACCTTCTTCGGCGAGCAGTACTTC
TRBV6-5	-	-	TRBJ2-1	CASSYSRGGGSSYNEQFF	TGTGCCAGCAGTTACTCAAGGGGGGGCGGGTCCTCCTACAATGAGCAGTTCTTC
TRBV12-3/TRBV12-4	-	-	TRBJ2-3	CASSFKADTQYF	TGTGCCAGCAGTTTCAAGGCAGATACGCAGTATTTT
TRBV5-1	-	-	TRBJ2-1	CASSLVVAREQFF	TGCGCCAGCAGCTTGGTGGTAGCCCGAGAGCAGTTCTTC
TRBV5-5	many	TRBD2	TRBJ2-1	CASSLGSGGAYEQFF	TGTGCCAGCAGCTTGGGCAGCGGGGGGGCGTATGAGCAGTTCTTC
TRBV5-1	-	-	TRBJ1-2	CASRPEEGDGYTF	TGCGCCAGCAGACCGGAGGAGGGAGATGGCTACACCTTC
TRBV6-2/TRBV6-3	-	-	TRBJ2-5	CASSSTSGTLRTQYF	TGTGCCAGCAGTAGCACTTCGGGTACCCTCAGGACCCAGTACTTC
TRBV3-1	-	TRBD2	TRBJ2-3	CASKSGRAPGADTQYF	TGTGCCTCCAAGAGCGGGAGGGCCCCTGGTGCAGATACGCAGTATTTT
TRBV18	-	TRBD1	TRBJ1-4	CASSPHRGTNEKLFF	TGTGCCAGCTCACCTCACAGGGGTACTAATGAAAAACTGTTTTTT
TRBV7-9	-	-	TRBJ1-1	CASSLEGSYTEAFF	TGTGCCAGCAGCTTAGAAGGCTCGTACACTGAAGCTTTCTTT
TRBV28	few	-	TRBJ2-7	CASSPGLKSPYEQYF	TGTGCCAGCAGTCCGGGACTTAAATCACCCTACGAGCAGTACTTC
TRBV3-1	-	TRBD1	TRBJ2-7	CASSPDRGRTYEQYF	TGTGCCAGCAGCCCGGACAGGGGCAGAACCTACGAGCAGTACTTC